This T cell receptor (beta chain) was sequenced during a study of cytomegalovirus exposure and HLA in healthy donors. Trimming took 4 bases from V and 0 from J, leaving 9 bases between them. Germline V CDR1 and CDR2: SGHRS, YFSETQ. The CDR3 runs 14 residues. Both 60 Vbeta primers and 13 Jbeta primers went into the PCR. Sequenced by immunoSEQ multiplex PCR; TCRdb stores in-frame clones only, minus some. The table has 100,000 to 150,000 clones, roughly 78% seen once. The TCR originated in a man aged 25 to 45 in good health and CMV-seronegative. The chain links TRBV5-1 to TRBJ2-3; D not resolved. Input material: PBMCs. The CDR3 coding sequence is TGCGCCAGCAGCCCCAGGCAAAGCACAGATACGCAGTATTTT. This sequence encodes CASSPRQSTDTQYF. Full variable domain (rest looked up from reference TRBV5-1 and TRBJ2-3): KAGVTQTPRYLIKTRGQQVTLSCSPISGHRSVSWYQQTPGQGLQFLFEYFSETQRNKGNFPGRFSGRQFSNSRSEMNVSTLELGDSALYLCASSPRQSTDTQYFGPGTRLTVL.